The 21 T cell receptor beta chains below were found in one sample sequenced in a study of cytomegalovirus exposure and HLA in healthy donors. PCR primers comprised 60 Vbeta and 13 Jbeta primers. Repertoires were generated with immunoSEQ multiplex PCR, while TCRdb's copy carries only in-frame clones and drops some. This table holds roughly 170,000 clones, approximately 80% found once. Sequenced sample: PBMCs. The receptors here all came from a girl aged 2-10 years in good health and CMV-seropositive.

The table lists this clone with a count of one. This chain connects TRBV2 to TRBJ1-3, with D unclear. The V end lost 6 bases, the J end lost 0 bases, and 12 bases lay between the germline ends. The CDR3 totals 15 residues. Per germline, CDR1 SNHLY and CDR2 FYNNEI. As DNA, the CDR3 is TGTGCCAGCAGCATGGAGGCCCTCTCTGGAAACACCATATATTTT. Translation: CASSMEALSGNTIYF.

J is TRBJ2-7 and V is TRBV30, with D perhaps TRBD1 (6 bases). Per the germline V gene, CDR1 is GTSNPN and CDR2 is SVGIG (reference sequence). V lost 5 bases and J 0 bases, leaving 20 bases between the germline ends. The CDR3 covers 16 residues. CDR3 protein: CAWGLGGPHRSYEQYF. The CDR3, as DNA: TGTGCCTGGGGACTTGGGGGCCCCCATCGCTCCTACGAGCAGTACTTC.

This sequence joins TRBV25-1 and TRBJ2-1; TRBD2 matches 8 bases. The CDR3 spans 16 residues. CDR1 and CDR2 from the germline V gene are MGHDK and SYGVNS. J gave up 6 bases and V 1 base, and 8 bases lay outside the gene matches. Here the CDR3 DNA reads TGTGCCAGCAGTGAATTAGGTAGCGGGACAAGCAATGAGCAGTTCTTC. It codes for CASSELGSGTSNEQFF. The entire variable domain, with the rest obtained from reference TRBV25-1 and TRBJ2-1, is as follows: EADIYQTPRYLVIGTGKKITLECSQTMGHDKMYWYQQDPGMELHLIHYSYGVNSTEKGDLSSESTVSRIRTEHFPLTLESARPSHTSQYLCASSELGSGTSNEQFFGPGTRLTVL.

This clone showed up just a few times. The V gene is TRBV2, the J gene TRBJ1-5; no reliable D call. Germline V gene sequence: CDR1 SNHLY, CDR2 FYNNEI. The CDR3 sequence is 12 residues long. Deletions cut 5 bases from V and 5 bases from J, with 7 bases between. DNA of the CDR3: TGTGCCAGCAGTTACAGTGATCAGCCCCAGCATTTT. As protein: CASSYSDQPQHF.

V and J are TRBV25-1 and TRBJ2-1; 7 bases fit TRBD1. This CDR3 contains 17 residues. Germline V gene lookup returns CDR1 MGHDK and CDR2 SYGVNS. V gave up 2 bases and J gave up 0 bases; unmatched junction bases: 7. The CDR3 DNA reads TGTGCCAGCAGTGAACCAACAGGGGCGGACTCCTACAATGAGCAGTTCTTC. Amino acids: CASSEPTGADSYNEQFF.

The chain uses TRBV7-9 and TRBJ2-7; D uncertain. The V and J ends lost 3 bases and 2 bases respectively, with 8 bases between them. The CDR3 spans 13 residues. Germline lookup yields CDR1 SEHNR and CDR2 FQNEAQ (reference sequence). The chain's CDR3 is CASSFSGTYEQYF. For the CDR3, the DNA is TGTGCCAGCAGCTTTAGTGGTACCTACGAGCAGTACTTC.

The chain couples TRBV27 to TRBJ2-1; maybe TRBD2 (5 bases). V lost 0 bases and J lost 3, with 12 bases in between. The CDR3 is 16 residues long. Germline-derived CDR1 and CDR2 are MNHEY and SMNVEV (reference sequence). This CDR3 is CASSLSYAEGYNEQFF. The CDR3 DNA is TGTGCCAGCAGTTTATCTTATGCTGAGGGCTACAATGAGCAGTTCTTC.

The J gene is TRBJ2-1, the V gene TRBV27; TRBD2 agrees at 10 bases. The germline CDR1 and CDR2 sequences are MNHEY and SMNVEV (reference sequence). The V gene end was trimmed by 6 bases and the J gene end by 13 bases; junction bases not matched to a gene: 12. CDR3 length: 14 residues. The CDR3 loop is CASSTSHSGGFQFF. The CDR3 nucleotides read TGTGCCAGCAGCACCTCACATAGCGGGGGGTTTCAGTTCTTC.

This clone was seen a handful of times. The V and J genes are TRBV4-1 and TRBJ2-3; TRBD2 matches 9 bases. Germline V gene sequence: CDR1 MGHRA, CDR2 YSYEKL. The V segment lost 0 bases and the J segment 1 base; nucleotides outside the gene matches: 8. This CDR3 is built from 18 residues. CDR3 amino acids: CASSQDSSGKAGTDTQYF. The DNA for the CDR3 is TGCGCCAGCAGCCAAGATTCTAGCGGGAAAGCAGGCACAGATACGCAGTATTTT.

Written as DNA, the CDR3 is TGTGCCAGCAGCTTAGACAGGCCGGAAGCCCGGGAGCTGTTTTTT. It specifies CASSLDRPEARELFF. This chain uses TRBV28 with TRBJ2-2; D perhaps matches TRBD1 (6 bases). This CDR3 has 15 residues. CDR1 is MDHEN, CDR2 SYDVKM, per germline. Trimming pared 6 bases from V and 9 bases from J, leaving 20 bases between.

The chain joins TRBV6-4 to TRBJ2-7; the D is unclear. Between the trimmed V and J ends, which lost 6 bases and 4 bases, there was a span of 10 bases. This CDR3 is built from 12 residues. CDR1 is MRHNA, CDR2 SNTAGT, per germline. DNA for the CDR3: TGTGCCAGCAGCCAACTCGAGTACGAGCAGTACTTC. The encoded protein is CASSQLEYEQYF.

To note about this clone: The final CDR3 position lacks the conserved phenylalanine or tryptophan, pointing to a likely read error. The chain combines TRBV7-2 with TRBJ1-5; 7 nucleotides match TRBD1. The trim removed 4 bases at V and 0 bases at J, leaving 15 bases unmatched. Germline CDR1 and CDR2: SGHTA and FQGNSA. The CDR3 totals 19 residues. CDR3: CASSSRRTGQGYSNQPQHV. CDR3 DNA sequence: TGTGCCAGCAGCTCTAGGCGGACAGGACAAGGCTATAGCAATCAGCCCCAGCATGTT.

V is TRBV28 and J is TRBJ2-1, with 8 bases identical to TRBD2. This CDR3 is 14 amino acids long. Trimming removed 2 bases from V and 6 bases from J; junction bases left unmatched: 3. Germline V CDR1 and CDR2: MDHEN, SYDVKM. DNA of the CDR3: TGTGCCAGCAGTTTAGCGGGAGGCGGCAATGAGCAGTTCTTC. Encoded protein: CASSLAGGGNEQFF.

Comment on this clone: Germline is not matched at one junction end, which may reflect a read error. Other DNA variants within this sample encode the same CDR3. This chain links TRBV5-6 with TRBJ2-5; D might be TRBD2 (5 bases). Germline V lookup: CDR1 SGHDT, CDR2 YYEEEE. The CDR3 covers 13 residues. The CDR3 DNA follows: TGCGCCAGCAGCCTGGACTACCAAGAGACCCAGTACTTC. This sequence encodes CASSLDYQETQYF.

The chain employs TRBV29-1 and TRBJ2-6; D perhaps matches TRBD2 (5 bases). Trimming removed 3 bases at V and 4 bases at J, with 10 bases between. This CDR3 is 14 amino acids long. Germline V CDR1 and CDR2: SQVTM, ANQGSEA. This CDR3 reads CSVDEGRGANVLTF. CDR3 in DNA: TGCAGCGTTGATGAGGGTAGGGGGGCCAACGTCCTGACTTTC.

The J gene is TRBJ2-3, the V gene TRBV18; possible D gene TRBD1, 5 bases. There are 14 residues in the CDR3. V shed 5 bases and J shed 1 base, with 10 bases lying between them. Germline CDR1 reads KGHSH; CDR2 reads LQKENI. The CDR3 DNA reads TGTGCCAGCTCAACCTCGACAGGCACAGATACGCAGTATTTT. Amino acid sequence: CASSTSTGTDTQYF.

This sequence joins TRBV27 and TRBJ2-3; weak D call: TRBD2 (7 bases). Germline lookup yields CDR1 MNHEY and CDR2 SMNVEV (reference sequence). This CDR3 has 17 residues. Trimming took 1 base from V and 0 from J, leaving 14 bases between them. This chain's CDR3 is CASSLLGASGSTDTQYF. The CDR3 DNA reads TGTGCCAGCAGTTTATTGGGGGCTAGCGGAAGCACAGATACGCAGTATTTT.

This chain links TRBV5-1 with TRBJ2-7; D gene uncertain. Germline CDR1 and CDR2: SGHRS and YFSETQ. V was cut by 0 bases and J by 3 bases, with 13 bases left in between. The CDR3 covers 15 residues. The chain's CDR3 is CASSLGQASRYEQYF. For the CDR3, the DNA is TGCGCCAGCAGCTTGGGTCAGGCGTCCCGCTACGAGCAGTACTTC.

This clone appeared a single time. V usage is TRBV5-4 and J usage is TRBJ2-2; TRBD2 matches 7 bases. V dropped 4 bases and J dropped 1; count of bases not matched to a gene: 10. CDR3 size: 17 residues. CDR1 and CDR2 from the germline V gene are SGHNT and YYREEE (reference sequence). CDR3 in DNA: TGTGCCAGCAGCAAAAGGCTTGGCGGGAGGAACACCGGGGAGCTGTTTTTT. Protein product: CASSKRLGGRNTGELFF.

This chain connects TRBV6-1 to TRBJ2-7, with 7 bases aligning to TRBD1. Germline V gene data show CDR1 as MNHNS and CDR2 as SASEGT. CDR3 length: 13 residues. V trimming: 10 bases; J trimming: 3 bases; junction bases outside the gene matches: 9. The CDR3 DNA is TGTGCCATTGCAGGGGGAAGACACTACGAGCAGTACTTC. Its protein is CAIAGGRHYEQYF.

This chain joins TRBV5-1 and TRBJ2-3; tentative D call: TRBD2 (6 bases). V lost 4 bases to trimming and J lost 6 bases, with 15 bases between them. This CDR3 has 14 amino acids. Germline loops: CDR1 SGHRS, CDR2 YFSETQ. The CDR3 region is CASSPGEEGDTQYF. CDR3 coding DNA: TGCGCCAGCAGCCCCGGGGAGGAGGGGGATACGCAGTATTTT.